This record looks at one T cell receptor (beta chain) sequence and its context. Its antigen specificity is not known. Per-nucleotide qualities are absent, and no much larger clonotype sits a single base away. The method behind the library was 5' RACE. The instrument was an Illumina HiSeq 2500. A second roughly 6 to 12 cycle PCR used a sample-barcoded 5' primer and a J-beta primer mix. Each TCR beta cDNA molecule received a unique molecular identifier from a template-switch 5' adaptor carrying 12 random nucleotides. Each sample yielded at least 2.5 million CDR3-containing paired-end reads. All of the RNA was converted into first-strand cDNA using the Mint cDNA synthesis kit, with a TRBC-specific oligonucleotide serving as the primer. All cDNA was treated with uracil-DNA glycosylase and then went through a first 18-cycle PCR with the universal primers M1SS and BC2_uni_R. For the original study's pipeline: Each sample was normalized by randomly selecting 1 million high-quality reads, each carrying a distinct molecular identifier. Reads sharing molecular identifiers were discarded rather than binned into consensus sequences. MiTCR, run with a Q25 quality threshold and the strictest error-elimination algorithm, handled CDR3 identification, clonotype clustering and error correction. A nonparametric unseen species model with Euler transformation was used to estimate a lower bound on total TCR beta diversity. The public reads were reprocessed in TCRdb via fastp at Q25 and MiXCR, keeping in-frame beta chains. Records with the same CDR3 protein are collapsed into one entry carrying the most frequent genes and DNA. What appears here as the V and J calls and clone size reflects TCRdb's work, not the paper's. The sample has around 710,000 distinct CDR3 sequences on record, 40% to 45% of them singletons. The ten largest clonotypes hold around 20% of the sample.

The source of the sample is a study of blood T cells in healthy people across ages (dated by TCRdb to between 2014 and 2017). With regard to the full study: In model experiments, template switching captured roughly one uniquely barcoded TCR beta cDNA molecule for every two T cells. The study measured age-related changes in TCR beta repertoire diversity using deep sequencing normalized with unique cDNA molecular identifiers. Donors were grouped into four age groups: young (average roughly 16 years), middle-aged (about 38), aged (around 60) and long-lived (roughly 80). To avoid experimental bias, donors of different ages were randomly spread across the sequencing lanes. The study analyzed two additional independent replicas of 1 million unique cDNA reads from the same blood draw for two donors, one aged 18 to 29 and one aged 80 or older. Points the paper makes about the study in general: Compared with the aged group, more naive CD4+ T cells, fewer expanded clones and increased TCR diversity were shown by the long-lived group, suggesting age selection. The CMV infection status of donors was not known, potentially confounding age-related changes in expanded clonotypes. Observed TCR beta diversity per million T cells fell roughly linearly with age, and a significant reduction was already apparent by age about 38. Since profiling was done on bulk unsorted PBMCs, naive and antigen-experienced compartments could not be conclusively compared. The percentage of naive T cells measured by flow cytometry correlated strongly with observed TCR beta diversity. Estimates of total diversity based on one million sequenced T cells were regarded as lower bounds and as underestimates.

Systemically healthy Caucasian individuals from Russia, 39 in total and aged roughly 6 to 100 years, were included as donors. About 10 milliliters of peripheral blood were collected from each donor into EDTA-treated Vacutainer tubes. Ficoll-Paque density-gradient centrifugation was used to isolate PBMCs, with at least 6 million per sample. Total RNA, at least 6 micrograms per sample, was extracted from PBMCs with Trizol reagent. Naive CD45RAhigh/CD27high T cell percentages were measured by flow cytometry on a PBMC aliquot from every donor. Via the germline V gene, CDR1 is MNHNS and CDR2 SASEGT. The CDR3 starts with the cysteine, ends with the phenylalanine, and has 17 residues. Only the CDR3 DNA is retained, 51 bases long and in frame from the first base. The V end loses 4 bases and the J end loses 0 bases, and a stretch of 17 bases separates them.

The origin of this receptor is a woman aged 55-70 years in good health. This chain is built from TRBV6-1 and TRBJ2-3; the D gene is possibly TRBD1, with 6 bases matching. Sequencing input: blood. In nucleotide form, the sequence is TGTGCCAGCAGTGTAATAGGGGACATTCCTAGCACAGATACGCAGTATTTT. This codes for CASSVIGDIPSTDTQYF.